What follows are 3 T cell receptor beta chains derived from one specimen sequenced in a study of shared clonotypes between healthy human individuals. Generated by immunoSEQ multiplex PCR, the TCRdb table keeps only in-frame clones and is missing some. The table shows approximately 600,000 clones, with 85% to 95% occurring only once. CD45RO-negative CD8 cells positively selected for CCR7 made up the naive population, which excluded terminally differentiated effector memory CD45RA+ cells. Sequenced sample: naive CD8+ T cells sorted from blood. The receptors come from a woman aged 30 to 39 in good health.

Note on this clone: At the DNA level, this CDR3 is encoded by other sequences in the same sample as well. Here the CDR3 reads CASSLERSSYEQYF. CDR3 in DNA: TGTGCCAGCAGCTTAGAACGGAGCTCCTACGAGCAGTACTTC. The J gene is TRBJ2-7, the V gene TRBV5-6; D is ambiguous. V gave up 2 bases and J gave up 0 bases, with 9 bases separating them. There are 14 residues in the CDR3. Germline loops: CDR1 SGHDT, CDR2 YYEEEE.

The V call is TRBV9, the J call TRBJ2-1; 7 nucleotides match TRBD2. V shed 3 bases and J 4 bases; nucleotides not matched to a gene: 10. This CDR3 spans 16 amino acids. From germline, CDR1 is SGDLS and CDR2 YYNGEE. DNA for the CDR3: TGTGCCAGCAGCGAATTAGCGGGCCTGGGGTACAATGAGCAGTTCTTC. The encoded protein is CASSELAGLGYNEQFF.

The chain links TRBV2 to TRBJ2-7; D tentatively reads TRBD1 or TRBD2 (5 bases each). The germline gives CDR1 SNHLY, CDR2 FYNNEI. Trimming removed 9 bases at V and 0 bases at J, with 12 bases between. CDR3 length: 13 amino acids. The DNA of the CDR3 is TGTGCCAGTGTCTCGGGGCCCTCCTACGAGCAGTACTTC. The encoded protein is CASVSGPSYEQYF.